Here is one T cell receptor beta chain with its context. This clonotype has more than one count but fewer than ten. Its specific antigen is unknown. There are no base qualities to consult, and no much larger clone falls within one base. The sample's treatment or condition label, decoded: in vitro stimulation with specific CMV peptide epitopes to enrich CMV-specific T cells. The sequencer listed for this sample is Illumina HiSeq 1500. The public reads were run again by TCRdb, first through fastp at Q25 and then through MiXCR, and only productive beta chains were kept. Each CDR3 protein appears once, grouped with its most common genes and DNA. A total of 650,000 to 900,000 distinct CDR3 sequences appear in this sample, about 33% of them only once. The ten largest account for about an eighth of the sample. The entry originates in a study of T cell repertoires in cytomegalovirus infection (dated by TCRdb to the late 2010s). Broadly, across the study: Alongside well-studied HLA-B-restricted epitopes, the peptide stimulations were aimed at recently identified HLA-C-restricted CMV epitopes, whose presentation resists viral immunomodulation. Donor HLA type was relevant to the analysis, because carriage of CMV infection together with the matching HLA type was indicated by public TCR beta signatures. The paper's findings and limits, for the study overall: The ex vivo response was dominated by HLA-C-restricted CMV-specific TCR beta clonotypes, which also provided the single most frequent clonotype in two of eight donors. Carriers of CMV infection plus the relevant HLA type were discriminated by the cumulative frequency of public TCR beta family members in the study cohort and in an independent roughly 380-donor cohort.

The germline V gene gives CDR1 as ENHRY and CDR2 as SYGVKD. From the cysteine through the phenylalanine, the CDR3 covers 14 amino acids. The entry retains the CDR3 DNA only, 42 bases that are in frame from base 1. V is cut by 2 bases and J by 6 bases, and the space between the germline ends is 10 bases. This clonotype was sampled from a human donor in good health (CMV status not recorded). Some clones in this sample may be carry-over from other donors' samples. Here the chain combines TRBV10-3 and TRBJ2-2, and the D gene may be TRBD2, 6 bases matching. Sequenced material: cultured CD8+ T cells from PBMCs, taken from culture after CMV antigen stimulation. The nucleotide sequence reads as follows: TGTGCCATCAGTGAGGGCAGGGAGGCCGGGGAGCTGTTTTTT. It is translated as CAISEGREAGELFF.